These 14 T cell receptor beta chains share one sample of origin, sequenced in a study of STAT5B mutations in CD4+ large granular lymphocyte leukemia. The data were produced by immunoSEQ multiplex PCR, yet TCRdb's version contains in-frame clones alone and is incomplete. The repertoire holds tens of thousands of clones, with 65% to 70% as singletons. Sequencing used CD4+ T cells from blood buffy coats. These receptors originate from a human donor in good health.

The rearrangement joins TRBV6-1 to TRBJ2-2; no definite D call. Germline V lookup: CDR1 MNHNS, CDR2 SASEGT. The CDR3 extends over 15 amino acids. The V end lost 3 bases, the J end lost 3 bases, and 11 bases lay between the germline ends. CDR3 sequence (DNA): TGTGCCAGCAGTGAGGGCCCTCTGGACACCGGGGAGCTGTTTTTT. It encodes CASSEGPLDTGELFF.

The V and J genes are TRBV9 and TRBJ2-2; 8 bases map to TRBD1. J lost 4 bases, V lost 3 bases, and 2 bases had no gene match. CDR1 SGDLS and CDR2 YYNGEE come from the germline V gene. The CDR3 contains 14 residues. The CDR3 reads CASSGTGTTGELFF. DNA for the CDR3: TGTGCCAGCAGCGGGACAGGGACCACCGGGGAGCTGTTTTTT.

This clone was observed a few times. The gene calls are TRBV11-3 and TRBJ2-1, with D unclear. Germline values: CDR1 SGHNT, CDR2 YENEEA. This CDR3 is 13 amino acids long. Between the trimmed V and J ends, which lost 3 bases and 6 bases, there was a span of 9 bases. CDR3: CASSFSASNEQFF. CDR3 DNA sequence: TGTGCCAGCAGCTTTAGTGCCTCCAATGAGCAGTTCTTC.

CDR3 in amino acids: CASRRDRNYGYTF. For the CDR3, the DNA is TGTGCCAGTAGAAGGGACAGAAACTATGGCTACACCTTC. The J gene is TRBJ1-2, the V gene TRBV19; TRBD1 agrees at 7 bases. Germline V CDR1 and CDR2: LNHDA, SQIVND (reference sequence). The CDR3 spans 13 residues. After removal of 6 bases from V and 2 bases from J, the junction contained 3 bases not matched to a gene.

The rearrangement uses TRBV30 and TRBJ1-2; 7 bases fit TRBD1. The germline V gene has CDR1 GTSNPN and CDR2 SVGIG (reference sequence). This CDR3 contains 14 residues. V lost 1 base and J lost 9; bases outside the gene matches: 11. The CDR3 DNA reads TGTGCCTGGAGTGGGGACAGAAATGGGCTGCGCTACACCTTC. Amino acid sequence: CAWSGDRNGLRYTF. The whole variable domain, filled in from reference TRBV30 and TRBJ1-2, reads SQTIHQWPATLVQPVGSPLSLECTVEGTSNPNLYWYRQAAGRGLQLLFYSVGIGQISSEVPQNLSASRPQDRQFILSSKKLLLSDSGFYLCAWSGDRNGLRYTFGSGTRLTVV.

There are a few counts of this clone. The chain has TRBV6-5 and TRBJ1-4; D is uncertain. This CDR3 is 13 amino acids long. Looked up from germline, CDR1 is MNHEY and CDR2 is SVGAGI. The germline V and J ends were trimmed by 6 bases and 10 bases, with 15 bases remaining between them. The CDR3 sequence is CASRLGFSGKLFF. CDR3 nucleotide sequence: TGTGCCAGCAGGTTGGGGTTCTCTGGAAAACTGTTTTTT.

DNA for the CDR3: TGTGCCAGCAGCCAGGGGGGACCCGAGCAGTACTTC. Protein product: CASSQGGPEQYF. This chain links TRBV6-5 with TRBJ2-7, with D possibly matching TRBD1 (7 bases). V lost 6 bases, J lost 6 bases, and 12 bases lay in between. The CDR3 spans 12 residues. The germline CDR1 and CDR2 sequences are MNHEY and SVGAGI.

For the CDR3, the DNA is TGTGCCAGCAGACCGACTAGCGGCTCCTACAATGAGCAGTTCTTC. It specifies CASRPTSGSYNEQFF. This chain links TRBV2 with TRBJ2-1; 9 bases fit TRBD2. V shed 6 bases and J 0 bases; nucleotides not matched to a gene: 3. CDR3 size: 15 residues. From germline, CDR1 is SNHLY and CDR2 FYNNEI.

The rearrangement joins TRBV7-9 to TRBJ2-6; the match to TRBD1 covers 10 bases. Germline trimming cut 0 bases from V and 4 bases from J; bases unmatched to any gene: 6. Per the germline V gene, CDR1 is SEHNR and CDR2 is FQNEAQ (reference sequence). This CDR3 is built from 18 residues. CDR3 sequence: CASSLAPGQGSGANVLTF. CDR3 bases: TGTGCCAGCAGCTTAGCTCCGGGACAGGGGTCCGGGGCCAACGTCCTGACTTTC.

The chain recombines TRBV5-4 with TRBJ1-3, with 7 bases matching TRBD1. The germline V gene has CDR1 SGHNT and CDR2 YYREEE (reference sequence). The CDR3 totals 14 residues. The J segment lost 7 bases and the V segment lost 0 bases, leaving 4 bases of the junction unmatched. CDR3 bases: TGTGCCAGCAGCTTGGTGGGACAGAAGAACACCATATATTTT. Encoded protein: CASSLVGQKNTIYF.

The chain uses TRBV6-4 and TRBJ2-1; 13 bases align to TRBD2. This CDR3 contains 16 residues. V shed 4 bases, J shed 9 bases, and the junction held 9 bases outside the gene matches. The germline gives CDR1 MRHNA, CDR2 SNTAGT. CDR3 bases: TGTGCCAGCAGTGGAATCACTAGCGGGGGGGGCTTTGAGCAGTTCTTC. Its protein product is CASSGITSGGGFEQFF.

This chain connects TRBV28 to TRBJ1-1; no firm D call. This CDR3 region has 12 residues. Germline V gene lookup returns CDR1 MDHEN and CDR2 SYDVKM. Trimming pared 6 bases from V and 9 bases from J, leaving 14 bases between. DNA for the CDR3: TGTGCCAGCAGGGCCTTAAAGGTTCAAGCTTTCTTT. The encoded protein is CASRALKVQAFF.

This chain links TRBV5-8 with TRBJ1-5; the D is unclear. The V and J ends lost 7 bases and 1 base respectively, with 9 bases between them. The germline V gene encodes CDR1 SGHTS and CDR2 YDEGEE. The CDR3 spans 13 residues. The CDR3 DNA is TGTGCCAGCGGAAGGGCCAGCAATCAGCCCCAGCATTTT. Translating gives CASGRASNQPQHF.

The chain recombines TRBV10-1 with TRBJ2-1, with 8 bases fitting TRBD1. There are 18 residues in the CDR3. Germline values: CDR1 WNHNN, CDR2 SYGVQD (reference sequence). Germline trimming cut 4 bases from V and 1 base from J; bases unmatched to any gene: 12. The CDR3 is CASSGDPDRGESYNEQFF. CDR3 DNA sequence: TGCGCCAGCAGTGGGGACCCCGACAGGGGAGAATCCTACAATGAGCAGTTCTTC.